These 12 T cell receptor beta chains came from one sample sequenced in a study of cytomegalovirus exposure and HLA in healthy donors. TCRdb's table, derived via immunoSEQ multiplex PCR, lists solely in-frame clones and lacks some. The profile shows fewer than 200,000 clones, 80% to 85% of them singletons. The specimen sequenced was PBMCs. Every receptor here comes from a woman in her late teens or twenties in good health and CMV-seropositive.

The chain joins TRBV19 to TRBJ2-1, with 8 positions matching TRBD2. V shed 6 bases and J 10 bases; nucleotides not matched to a gene: 5. Germline loops: CDR1 LNHDA, CDR2 SQIVND (reference sequence). The CDR3 sequence is 12 residues long. CDR3 nucleotide sequence: TGTGCCAGTAGCGCGAGCGGGGGAGAGCAGTTCTTC. It codes for CASSASGGEQFF.

The V call is TRBV5-1, the J call TRBJ2-1, with TRBD2 matching over 9 bases. V was pared by 6 bases and J by 6 bases, with 10 bases of the junction left unmatched. Per the germline V gene, CDR1 is SGHRS and CDR2 is YFSETQ. There are 15 residues in the CDR3. This chain's CDR3 is CASTVRGGPSNEQFF. The DNA of the CDR3 is TGCGCCAGCACCGTGCGGGGGGGCCCCTCCAATGAGCAGTTCTTC.

V is TRBV6-5 and J is TRBJ1-4, with D tentatively TRBD1 (5 bases). This CDR3 has 15 amino acids. The germline V gene has CDR1 MNHEY and CDR2 SVGAGI. Trimming removed 2 bases from V and 6 bases from J, with 13 bases in between. CDR3 in amino acids: CASSYGQGGYEKLFF. The CDR3, as DNA: TGTGCCAGCAGTTACGGGCAGGGAGGGTATGAAAAACTGTTTTTT.

The J gene is TRBJ2-3, the V gene TRBV9, with 10 bases matching TRBD2. Germline CDR1 and CDR2: SGDLS and YYNGEE. V shed 0 bases and J 6 bases; nucleotides not matched to a gene: 16. The CDR3 totals 19 residues. CDR3 DNA: TGTGCCAGCAGCGTAGAACCACCCCGGCTAGCGGGGGCTCTGGATACGCAGTATTTT. It encodes CASSVEPPRLAGALDTQYF.

The rearrangement joins TRBV5-5 to TRBJ2-7; no clear D. There are 13 residues in the CDR3. CDR1 and CDR2 (germline): SGHKS, YYEKEE (reference sequence). V lost 2 bases, J lost 0 bases, and 6 bases lay in between. The DNA for the CDR3 is TGTGCCAGCAGCTTCGCCAGCTCCTACGAGCAGTACTTC. Its translation is CASSFASSYEQYF.

V gene TRBV19 combines with J gene TRBJ2-5; TRBD2 aligns across 7 bases. Germline CDR1 LNHDA, CDR2 SQIVND (reference sequence). The CDR3 totals 13 residues. V was pared by 4 bases and J by 4 bases, with 3 bases of the junction left unmatched. CDR3 loop: CASSRGGLETQYF. CDR3 sequence (DNA): TGTGCCAGTAGTAGGGGGGGTCTAGAGACCCAGTACTTC.

This clone showed up just a few times. The V gene is TRBV25-1, the J gene TRBJ2-7, with D possibly TRBD2 on 6 matching bases. The CDR3 loop spans 14 amino acids. The germline V and J ends were trimmed by 4 bases and 0 bases, with 10 bases remaining between them. Germline V gene data show CDR1 as MGHDK and CDR2 as SYGVNS. In DNA form, the CDR3 reads TGTGCCAGCAGTGTAGGAGGGGACTCCTACGAGCAGTACTTC. This encodes CASSVGGDSYEQYF.

The sample holds a few counts of this clone. The chain has TRBV5-6 and TRBJ1-1, with D uncertain. CDR1 is SGHDT, CDR2 YYEEEE, per germline. CDR3 length: 11 amino acids. Trimming left V 4 bases short and J 3 bases short, with 4 bases between. The CDR3 protein is CASSTDTEAFF. In nucleotides, the CDR3 is TGTGCCAGCAGCACAGACACTGAAGCTTTCTTT.

A remark on this clone: One junction end disagrees with the germline gene, perhaps due to a read error. V is TRBV20-1 and J is TRBJ2-1; TRBD1 might be the D (6 bases). The CDR3 runs to 10 residues. Germline V gene lookup returns CDR1 DFQATT and CDR2 SNEGSKA (reference sequence). The CDR3 region is CSARRDTLIF. CDR3 coding DNA: TGCAGTGCTAGGAGGGACACCCTAATCTTC.

V is TRBV9 and J is TRBJ2-2; 10 bases fit TRBD2. Looked up from germline, CDR1 is SGDLS and CDR2 is YYNGEE. The CDR3 consists of 17 residues. Trimming took 0 bases from V and 0 from J; bases not matched to a gene: 2. In DNA, the CDR3 is TGTGCCAGCAGCGTAGCAACTAGCGGGGCGAACACCGGGGAGCTGTTTTTT. As protein: CASSVATSGANTGELFF.

This clone was detected only a few times. The chain couples TRBV2 to TRBJ1-6; no clear D. The germline V gene encodes CDR1 SNHLY and CDR2 FYNNEI. The ends were cut back, 1 base at V and 6 bases at J, with 10 bases in the middle. This CDR3 is 15 amino acids long. In nucleotides, the CDR3 is TGTGCCAGCAGTGAAGGGATCCCTAGTAATTCACCCCTCCACTTT. The encoded protein is CASSEGIPSNSPLHF.

A single count supports this clone. The CDR3 spells CASSTGGYEQYF. For the CDR3, the DNA is TGTGCCAGCAGCACGGGGGGGTACGAGCAGTACTTC. The V gene is TRBV2, the J gene TRBJ2-7; 8 bases fit TRBD2. Germline V gene sequence: CDR1 SNHLY, CDR2 FYNNEI. V was pared by 6 bases and J by 4 bases, with 2 bases of the junction left unmatched. CDR3 length: 12 amino acids.